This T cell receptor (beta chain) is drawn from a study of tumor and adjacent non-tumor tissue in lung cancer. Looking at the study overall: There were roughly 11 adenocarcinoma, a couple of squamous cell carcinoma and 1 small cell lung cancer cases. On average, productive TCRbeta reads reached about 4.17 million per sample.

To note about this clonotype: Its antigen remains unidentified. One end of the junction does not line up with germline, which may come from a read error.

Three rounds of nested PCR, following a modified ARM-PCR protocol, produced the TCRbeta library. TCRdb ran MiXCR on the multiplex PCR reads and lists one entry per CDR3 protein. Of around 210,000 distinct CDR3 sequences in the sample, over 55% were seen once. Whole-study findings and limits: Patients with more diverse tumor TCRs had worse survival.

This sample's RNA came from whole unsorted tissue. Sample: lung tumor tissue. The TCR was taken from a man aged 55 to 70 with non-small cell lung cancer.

DNA of the CDR3: TGTGCCAACAGCTTAGATGCAGGGTCGGTATATGAGCAGTTCTTC. It translates to CANSLDAGSVYEQFF. V usage is TRBV11-2 and J usage is TRBJ2-1, with TRBD1 as a possible D gene (5 bases). The CDR3 length is 15 residues. CDR1 is SGHAT and CDR2 is FQNNGV in the germline V gene.